A selection of T cell receptor beta chains follows, all from one sample in a study of T cells in Graves' hyperthyroidism and ophthalmopathy. TCRdb reprocessed the multiplex PCR reads via MiXCR and lists one record per CDR3 protein. This sample carries roughly 840,000 distinct CDR3 sequences, more than 30% of them seen once, and the ten largest clones take 7.5% to 9.5%. The sequencing input was blood. The receptors derive from a man aged 18 to 29 with Graves' hyperthyroidism. The CDR3 runs from the conserved cysteine through the conserved F or W. D genes are given only for firm matches. Clone size is not always given. Where it is, it says once, few, many or a class for expanded clones.

d_call j_call clone_size v_call cdr3_nt cdr3_aa
TRBD2 TRBJ2-5 NA TRBV12-3/TRBV12-4 TGTGCCAGCAGTCCCCCCGGACTAGCGGTACAAGAGACCCAGTACTTC CASSPPGLAVQETQYF
TRBD2 TRBJ2-5 once TRBV9 TGTGCCAGCAGCCTCGGGACTAGCGGGGGGCCCCCCCAAGAGACCCAGTACTTC CASSLGTSGGPPQETQYF
NA TRBJ1-2 many TRBV19 TGTGCCAGTAGTGCGGCCCGGGACATATCTTATTACACCTTC CASSAARDISYYTF
NA TRBJ2-7 NA TRBV6-5 TGTGCCAGCAGTTACTCCGAGAGCTACGAGCAGTACTTC CASSYSESYEQYF
TRBD1 TRBJ1-6 many TRBV5-1 TGCGCCAGCAGCTTGGAAAGTGCGGACAGGGGTTCACCCCTCCACTTT CASSLESADRGSPLHF
TRBD1 TRBJ2-7 NA TRBV7-8 TGTGCCAGCAGCTTCGACAGGGGCGCGTGGGAGCAGTACTTC CASSFDRGAWEQYF
NA TRBJ2-5 NA TRBV12-3/TRBV12-4 TGTGCCAGCAGTTTAACAGGGATCCACCAAGAGACCCAGTACTTC CASSLTGIHQETQYF
TRBD2 TRBJ2-7 NA TRBV2 TGTGCTAGAGATGGGAGGGAGAGCTCCTACGAGCAGTACTTC CARDGRESSYEQYF
NA TRBJ1-3 NA TRBV10-3 TGTGCCACCCAAAGGACCTCTGGAAACACCATATATTTT CATQRTSGNTIYF
NA TRBJ1-1 NA TRBV25-1 TGTGCCAGCAATGGGGGGGCCAAAGCTTTCTTT CASNGGAKAFF
NA TRBJ1-5 NA TRBV6-2/TRBV6-3 TGTGCCAGCAGTTATAAACACCGCAATCAGCCCCAGCATTTT CASSYKHRNQPQHF
NA TRBJ1-2 NA TRBV5-5 TGTGCCAGCAGCTTGGAATTCTATGGCTACACCTTC CASSLEFYGYTF
TRBD1 TRBJ1-2 few TRBV7-9 TGTGCCAGCAGCCCGGCGTGGAGGGACAGCCGAGGGCCGGGCTACACCTTC CASSPAWRDSRGPGYTF
TRBD2 TRBJ2-2 NA TRBV2 TGTGCCAGCAGCTCCGGGACTAGCGGTGGCCGGAACACCGGGGAGCTGTTTTTT CASSSGTSGGRNTGELFF
NA TRBJ1-1 many TRBV7-2 TGTGCCAGCAGCTTAAGACTTGCTATTTCCACTGAAGCTTTCTTT CASSLRLAISTEAFF
NA TRBJ2-7 NA TRBV20-1 TGCAGTGCTAGAGATGGGGGTTTCTACGAGCAGTACTTC CSARDGGFYEQYF
NA TRBJ1-1 many TRBV29-1 TGCAGCGCGGTGGTCACTGAAGCTTTCTTT CSAVVTEAFF
NA TRBJ1-4 few TRBV4-1 TGCGCCAGCAGCCACGTGATGATCGAAAAACTGTTTTTT CASSHVMIEKLFF
TRBD1 TRBJ2-7 NA TRBV6-5 TGTGCCAGCAGGACTCCGGGACAGGGATTTTACGAGCAGTACTTC CASRTPGQGFYEQYF
NA TRBJ2-5 few TRBV4-2 TGTGCCAGCAGCCAAGATAACCTCGAGTGGGAGACCCAGTACTTC CASSQDNLEWETQYF
NA TRBJ1-2 NA TRBV13 TGTGCCAGCAGCTTAGGCGGCCTAGCGGGATTC CASSLGGLAGF
NA TRBJ1-2 many TRBV19 TGTGCCAGTAGTCTTGGGAGCTTAGGGTCTGGCTACACCTTC CASSLGSLGSGYTF
TRBD1 TRBJ1-4 NA TRBV10-3 TGTGCCATCAGTGACGGGGGGACAGGAGGGGATGAAAAACTGTTTTTT CAISDGGTGGDEKLFF
NA TRBJ1-4 many TRBV25-1 TGTGCCAGCAGTGACGGGCTTTCAGGAGAAAAACTGTTTTTT CASSDGLSGEKLFF
TRBD1 TRBJ1-1 many TRBV2 TGTGCCAGCAGTGTCGACAGGGGCCGGCCGTTGAACACTGAAGCTTTCTTT CASSVDRGRPLNTEAFF
TRBD1 TRBJ2-6 few TRBV7-3 TGTGCCAGCAGCACGGACAGGTTATTAATTGGGGCCAACGTCCTGACTTTC CASSTDRLLIGANVLTF
TRBD1 TRBJ2-7 many TRBV20-1 TGCAGTGCTAGGGGACAGACATACTACGAGCAGTACTTC CSARGQTYYEQYF
TRBD1 TRBJ2-7 many TRBV5-8 TGTGCCAGCAGCCGTGACAGGGGCGACAGCGAGCAGTACTTC CASSRDRGDSEQYF
NA TRBJ1-4 once TRBV20-1 TGCAGTGCTAGTCTGGAGGACCATAGCGAAAAACTGTTTTTT CSASLEDHSEKLFF
TRBD1 TRBJ2-7 many TRBV29-1 TGCAGCGTCCCGGGACAGTTCGCCTACGAGCAGTACTTC CSVPGQFAYEQYF
TRBD1 TRBJ2-7 many TRBV6-5 TGTGCCAGCAGTCAGGACAGGGCGTTCTACGAGCAGTACTTC CASSQDRAFYEQYF
NA TRBJ2-5 many TRBV2 TGTGCCAGCAGCGAGGGGGGAGAGACCCAGTACTTC CASSEGGETQYF
NA TRBJ2-7 NA TRBV25-1 TGTGCCAGCAGTGCCACGACAGCGGTAGAATACGAGCAGTACTTC CASSATTAVEYEQYF
TRBD2 TRBJ2-2 few TRBV28 TGTGCCAGCAGTTTATCAGCGGGAGTACTGTTTTTT CASSLSAGVLFF
TRBD1 TRBJ1-2 NA TRBV29-1 TGCAGCTTAGTCGCCGGACAGGGGGATAACTATGGCTACACCTTC CSLVAGQGDNYGYTF
NA TRBJ1-1 many TRBV10-3 TGTGCTTCCGGGGCTCTGAGTGGGGTCACTGAAGCTTTCTTT CASGALSGVTEAFF
NA TRBJ1-3 few TRBV12-3/TRBV12-4 TGTGCCAGCAGTTTACAACAGACTGGAAACACCATATATTTT CASSLQQTGNTIYF
NA TRBJ1-2 NA TRBV19 TGTGCCAGTAGTATTCCGGACTCCGGGCGCTATGGCTACACCTTC CASSIPDSGRYGYTF
NA TRBJ1-2 many TRBV2 TGTGCCAGCCGGTTGGAAGTCGAGGACTACACCTTC CASRLEVEDYTF
TRBD1 TRBJ2-7 many TRBV7-2 TGTGCCAGCAGCTTGGGGACAGGTCCCTCCTACGAGCAGTACTTC CASSLGTGPSYEQYF
NA TRBJ2-5 many TRBV29-1 TGCAGCGTTGGCAGGAAACAAGAGACCCAGTACTTC CSVGRKQETQYF
NA TRBJ1-1 many TRBV9 TGCGCCAGCAGTCCGAGTGGGAACACTGAAGCTTTCTTT CASSPSGNTEAFF
NA TRBJ2-7 few TRBV12-3/TRBV12-4 TGTGCCAGCAGTGATATCTGGGTGGACCAGTACTTC CASSDIWVDQYF
NA TRBJ1-2 NA TRBV9 TGTGCCAGCAGCTTGGTTGTTCTCTCAGCAGGGGACGACTATGGCTACACCTTC CASSLVVLSAGDDYGYTF
TRBD1 TRBJ2-5 few TRBV11-2 TGTGCCAGCAGCACCTGGGACAGCCTACCTGAGACCCAGTACTTC CASSTWDSLPETQYF
TRBD1 TRBJ1-2 many TRBV29-1 TGCAGCGTTGACGCCCCGGGACAGGGGCTAGGCTACACCTTC CSVDAPGQGLGYTF
NA TRBJ1-5 NA TRBV7-2 TGTGCCAGCAGCTTAGACGGGGGGGGGGCGAAGCAGCCCCAGCATTTT CASSLDGGGAKQPQHF
TRBD2 TRBJ2-5 NA TRBV2 TGTGCCAGCGGTATAGCGGGAGAGGGAGAGACCCAGTACTTC CASGIAGEGETQYF
NA TRBJ2-2 NA TRBV5-2 TGTGCCAGCAACCCTCCAGCGGGGTCGCCCGGGGAGCTGTTTTTT CASNPPAGSPGELFF
NA TRBJ1-2 few TRBV5-1 TGCGCCAGCAGCGCCCCCGGGGCGAACTATGGCTACACCTTC CASSAPGANYGYTF
NA TRBJ1-2 many TRBV2 TGTGCCAGCAGTGAAGCAGGGGACCTACTAAATTATGGCTACACCTTC CASSEAGDLLNYGYTF
NA TRBJ2-2 NA TRBV7-8 TGTGCCAGCAGCTTAGTCAGGGATGCCGGGGAGCTGTTTTTT CASSLVRDAGELFF
NA TRBJ1-1 NA TRBV27 TGTGCCAGCAGTGCCCTCGCCGAGAGCACTGAAGCTTTCTTT CASSALAESTEAFF
NA TRBJ1-6 once TRBV12-3/TRBV12-4 TGTGCCAGCAGTTACCAGGGAGGCAATTCACCCCTCCACTTT CASSYQGGNSPLHF